The rows below give T cell receptor beta chains drawn from one sample of a study of control samples from healthy donors and cancer patients. The repertoire was sequenced with immunoSEQ multiplex PCR; TCRdb's copy has only in-frame clones and lacks some. The repertoire holds about 170,000 clones, with roughly 88% as singletons. Sequencing input: blood. These receptors were taken from a woman aged 25 to 39 in good health. Both conserved end residues are part of each CDR3. D genes are given only for firm matches. Size is omitted from some rows. Given values are once, few, many or a class for expanded clones.

.	TRBJ1-5	TRBV28	.	CASSTQTSNQPQHF	TGTGCCAGCAGCACTCAAACCAGCAATCAGCCCCAGCATTTT
TRBD1	TRBJ2-7	TRBV28	.	CASTHRDRGVEQYF	TGTGCCAGCACCCACCGGGACAGGGGCGTCGAGCAGTACTTC
.	TRBJ1-1	TRBV2	.	CASSDGGTEAFF	TGTGCCAGCAGTGACGGGGGGACTGAAGCTTTCTTT
.	TRBJ1-6	TRBV11-2	.	CASSFGDRGNSPLHF	TGTGCCAGCAGCTTTGGGGATAGGGGTAATTCACCCCTCCACTTT
.	TRBJ1-1	TRBV10-2	.	CASNLRGTATEAFF	TGCGCCAGCAACCTCAGGGGAACTGCCACTGAAGCTTTCTTT
TRBD1	TRBJ1-3	TRBV5-1	.	CASRGQGNTIYF	TGCGCCAGCAGGGGACAGGGTAACACCATATATTTT
.	TRBJ1-1	TRBV6-6	.	CASSYTGAVYAFF	TGTGCCAGCAGTTACACGGGGGCAGTGTATGCTTTCTTT
TRBD1	TRBJ1-6	TRBV7-9	.	CASSLYRDRGNSPLHF	TGTGCCAGCAGCCTCTACCGGGACAGGGGCAATTCACCCCTCCACTTT
.	TRBJ1-5	TRBV6-5	.	CASSISGNQPQHF	TGTGCCAGCAGTATCTCGGGCAATCAGCCCCAGCATTTT
TRBD2	TRBJ2-7	TRBV19	.	CASNSGGSYEQYF	TGTGCCAGTAATTCCGGCGGGAGCTACGAGCAGTACTTC
.	TRBJ1-4	TRBV19	few	CASRLDPGQKEKLFF	TGTGCCAGTAGACTAGATCCGGGGCAAAAAGAAAAACTGTTTTTT
TRBD1	TRBJ2-5	TRBV4-1	.	CASSQGLGQGKETQYF	TGCGCCAGCAGCCAAGGACTGGGACAGGGCAAAGAGACCCAGTACTTC
TRBD2	TRBJ2-7	TRBV5-6	few	CASSRLAGYEQYF	TGTGCCAGCAGCCGACTAGCGGGATACGAGCAGTACTTC
TRBD2	TRBJ2-1	TRBV18	once	CASSPGSGRGNEQFF	TGTGCCAGCTCACCAGGGAGCGGGAGGGGTAATGAGCAGTTCTTC
.	TRBJ1-2	TRBV3-1/TRBV3-2	.	CASRGGQIYGYTF	TGTGCCAGCAGGGGGGGACAAATCTATGGCTACACCTTC
.	TRBJ2-1	TRBV12-3/TRBV12-4	.	CASSPQDTLQFF	TGTGCCAGCAGTCCCCAAGACACACTGCAGTTCTTC
.	TRBJ1-1	TRBV29-1	few	CSVRDGVNTEAFF	TGCAGCGTACGCGACGGGGTGAACACTGAAGCTTTCTTT
TRBD1	TRBJ2-3	TRBV5-1	.	CASSLRDRGRLVDTQYF	TGCGCCAGCAGCCTCCGGGACAGGGGGCGCTTGGTGGATACGCAGTATTTT
.	TRBJ2-2	TRBV19	once	CASSIGGRELFF	TGTGCCAGTAGTATCGGCGGGCGGGAGCTGTTTTTT
.	TRBJ1-1	TRBV4-1	.	CASSHISVQNTEAFF	TGCGCCAGCAGCCACATTTCCGTACAAAACACTGAAGCTTTCTTT
.	TRBJ1-5	TRBV27	.	CASSDTGSNQPQHF	TGTGCCAGCAGTGACACGGGGAGCAATCAGCCCCAGCATTTT
.	TRBJ2-3	TRBV30	.	CAWGSRLDTQYF	TGTGCCTGGGGGAGTCGATTAGATACGCAGTATTTT
TRBD2	TRBJ2-7	TRBV28	.	CASSFPLAGALTYEQYF	TGTGCCAGCAGTTTCCCTCTAGCGGGAGCATTAACCTACGAGCAGTACTTC
TRBD1	TRBJ1-3	TRBV4-1	few	CASSRDRGTGNTIYF	TGCGCCAGCAGCCGAGACAGGGGGACTGGAAACACCATATATTTT
.	TRBJ2-3	TRBV19	.	CASSPRQGGEADTQYF	TGTGCCAGTAGTCCTAGACAGGGTGGGGAGGCAGATACGCAGTATTTT
.	TRBJ1-3	TRBV2	once	CASSYSGNTIYF	TGTGCCAGCAGTTACTCTGGAAACACCATATATTTT
.	TRBJ1-2	TRBV6-5	.	CASSPFTGNYGYTF	TGTGCCAGCAGCCCCTTCACAGGGAACTATGGCTACACCTTC
.	TRBJ2-1	TRBV25-1	.	CASSETPKGNEQFF	TGTGCCAGCAGTGAAACGCCCAAGGGGAATGAGCAGTTCTTC
TRBD2	TRBJ2-1	TRBV7-9	.	CASSPGLGWDNEQFF	TGTGCCAGCAGCCCGGGACTAGGTTGGGACAATGAGCAGTTCTTC
TRBD1	TRBJ1-5	TRBV5-1	.	CASSLETGIDQPQHF	TGCGCCAGCAGCTTGGAGACAGGGATTGATCAGCCCCAGCATTTT
TRBD1	TRBJ2-1	TRBV5-1	.	CASSHRTGNNEQFF	TGCGCCAGCAGCCATAGGACAGGGAACAATGAGCAGTTCTTC
.	TRBJ1-5	TRBV7-6	.	CASSLNLNQPQHF	TGTGCCAGCAGCTTAAACCTCAATCAGCCCCAGCATTTT
.	TRBJ1-1	TRBV2	.	CASSSGPLSAFF	TGTGCCAGCAGTTCCGGGCCCCTGTCAGCTTTCTTT
.	TRBJ1-2	TRBV7-8	.	CASSLVPNYGYTF	TGTGCCAGCAGCTTAGTCCCTAACTATGGCTACACCTTC
TRBD2	TRBJ2-3	TRBV5-1	.	CASSLGLAGGYTDTQYF	TGCGCCAGCAGCTTGGGACTAGCGGGGGGCTACACAGATACGCAGTATTTT
TRBD1	TRBJ1-6	TRBV13	.	CASSSTGASYNSPLHF	TGTGCCAGCAGCTCGACAGGGGCCTCCTATAATTCACCCCTCCACTTT
.	TRBJ2-7	TRBV27	once	CASSLRDGYEQYF	TGTGCCAGCAGTCTCCGGGACGGCTACGAGCAGTACTTC
TRBD2	TRBJ2-7	TRBV6-5	once	CASRGGWREQYF	TGTGCCAGCAGGGGGGGGTGGCGCGAGCAGTACTTC
.	TRBJ2-5	TRBV5-1	.	CASSLLRRTEQETQYF	TGCGCCAGCAGCTTGTTGCGCCGGACAGAGCAAGAGACCCAGTACTTC
.	TRBJ1-4	TRBV20-1	once	CSASDGVTTNEKLFF	TGCAGTGCTAGTGACGGGGTTACAACTAATGAAAAACTGTTTTTT
TRBD1	TRBJ2-3	TRBV9	once	CASSVGQGPDTQYF	TGTGCCAGCAGCGTAGGACAGGGTCCAGATACGCAGTATTTT
.	TRBJ2-3	TRBV7-9	once	CASSPFNTDTQYF	TGTGCCAGCAGCCCCTTCAACACAGATACGCAGTATTTT
TRBD2	TRBJ2-3	TRBV6-6	.	CASCLGLAGRWADTQYF	TGTGCCAGCTGTCTGGGACTAGCGGGCCGTTGGGCAGATACGCAGTATTTT
TRBD1	TRBJ1-2	TRBV29-1	few	CSVWDRGHGYTF	TGCAGCGTTTGGGACAGGGGACATGGCTACACCTTC
.	TRBJ2-1	TRBV28	.	CASSRAAVNYNEQFF	TGTGCCAGCAGCCGGGCAGCGGTAAACTACAATGAGCAGTTCTTC
.	TRBJ1-5	TRBV28	.	CASSSGYGASNQPQHF	TGTGCCAGCAGTTCAGGGTACGGGGCGAGCAATCAGCCCCAGCATTTT
TRBD1	TRBJ2-1	TRBV6-5	.	CASSYGGQGYPEQFF	TGTGCCAGCAGTTACGGGGGACAGGGGTACCCTGAGCAGTTCTTC
.	TRBJ1-6	TRBV7-9	.	CASSANNSPLHF	TGTGCCAGCAGCGCGAATAATTCACCCCTCCACTTT
.	TRBJ1-2	TRBV9	.	CASSLWSTGGYTF	TGTGCCAGCAGCCTTTGGTCTACAGGGGGCTACACCTTC
TRBD1	TRBJ1-3	TRBV5-1	.	CASSLGSGDSRNTIYF	TGCGCCAGCAGCTTGGGTAGCGGGGACAGCCGAAACACCATATATTTT
.	TRBJ1-1	TRBV25-1	.	CASSETGGNTEAFF	TGTGCCAGCAGTGAAACGGGGGGGAACACTGAAGCTTTCTTT
TRBD1	TRBJ1-2	TRBV2	.	CASSEPLTGGGGYTF	TGTGCCAGCAGTGAACCTCTCACAGGGGGTGGTGGCTACACCTTC
TRBD2	TRBJ2-1	TRBV13	.	CASSPCGLAEDNEQFF	TGTGCCAGCAGCCCATGTGGCCTAGCGGAAGACAATGAGCAGTTCTTC